These T cell receptor beta chains were read from a single sample in a study of T cells in tuberculosis. Assay: immunoSEQ multiplex PCR; the TCRdb copy retains only in-frame clones and omits some. Its table lists about 60 clones. Sequenced sample: CD1b-GMM tetramer-positive cells sorted from PBMCs. The receptors originated from an adult woman with latent tuberculosis. Both conserved end residues are part of each CDR3. D genes are given only for firm matches. A clone size is listed for some rows: how often the clone was seen (once, few, many), or a class if it is expanded.

d_gene	v_gene	j_gene	abundance	CDR3aa	CDR3nt
NA	TRBV2	TRBJ2-1	NA	CASRLQGPSYNEQFF	TGTGCCAGCAGGCTTCAGGGGCCCTCCTACAATGAGCAGTTCTTC
TRBD2	TRBV4-1	TRBJ2-3	NA	CASSQPRLAGGRPDTQYF	TGCGCCAGCAGCCAACCCCGACTAGCGGGAGGCCGTCCAGATACGCAGTATTTT
NA	TRBV4-1	TRBJ1-1	NA	CASSQPRLVQVRGQLATEAFF	TGCGCCAGCAGCCAACCGCGCCTGGTCCAGGTTCGGGGCCAACTAGCCACTGAAGCTTTCTTT
TRBD1	TRBV6-4	TRBJ1-1	NA	CASRQGLNTEAFF	TGTGCCAGCCGACAGGGATTGAACACTGAAGCTTTCTTT
NA	TRBV28	TRBJ1-6	once	CASRITGLVSPLHF	TGTGCCAGCAGGATCACAGGGCTAGTTTCACCCCTCCACTTT
NA	TRBV7-7	TRBJ2-6	NA	CASSLMPQSRANVLTF	TGTGCCAGCAGCCTGATGCCACAAAGTCGGGCCAACGTCCTGACTTTC
TRBD2	TRBV27	TRBJ2-4	NA	CASSLLLAGGLSKNIQYF	TGTGCCAGCAGTTTATTACTAGCGGGGGGGCTCTCCAAAAACATTCAGTACTTC
NA	TRBV29-1	TRBJ2-5	NA	CSVVEGRLETQYF	TGCAGCGTTGTTGAAGGGAGGCTTGAGACCCAGTACTTC
TRBD1	TRBV5-1	TRBJ1-4	NA	CASSLGGQLNEKLFF	TGCGCCAGCAGCTTGGGGGGACAGCTTAATGAAAAACTGTTTTTT
TRBD1	TRBV5-1	TRBJ1-5	NA	CARLQGGNQPQHF	TGCGCCAGGCTACAGGGGGGCAATCAGCCCCAGCATTTT
TRBD2	TRBV9	TRBJ2-1	NA	CASSEGLAADEQFF	TGTGCCAGCAGCGAAGGTCTAGCGGCGGACGAGCAGTTCTTC
TRBD2	TRBV4-1	TRBJ2-1	NA	CASSHMGLAGSYSYNEQFF	TGCGCCAGCAGCCATATGGGACTAGCGGGATCTTACTCCTACAATGAGCAGTTCTTC
NA	TRBV21-1	TRBJ2-4	NA	CASSTPLLQQRKNIQYF	TGTGCCAGCAGCACCCCCTTGCTACAGCAAAGAAAAAACATTCAGTACTTC
NA	TRBV19	TRBJ2-1	NA	CASSESSYNEQFF	TGTGCCAGTAGTGAGAGCTCCTACAATGAGCAGTTCTTC
NA	TRBV5-5	TRBJ1-2	NA	CASQARKTYGYTF	TGTGCCAGCCAAGCGCGAAAGACCTATGGCTACACCTTC
NA	TRBV25-1	TRBJ2-7	NA	CASSTTQGREQYF	TGTGCCAGCAGCACCACACAGGGAAGAGAGCAGTACTTC
NA	TRBV4-3	TRBJ1-2	NA	CASSQELQGIYGYTF	TGCGCCAGCAGCCAAGAGTTACAGGGAATCTATGGCTACACCTTC
TRBD1	TRBV30	TRBJ1-4	NA	CAWSPRTGREKLFF	TGTGCCTGGAGTCCACGGACAGGGCGGGAAAAACTGTTTTTT
NA	TRBV4-3	TRBJ2-3	NA	CASSSYSDTQYF	TGCGCCAGCAGCTCGTACTCAGATACGCAGTATTTT
NA	TRBV28	TRBJ1-6	NA	CASSLAREGSPLHF	TGTGCCAGCAGTTTGGCCAGGGAGGGTTCACCCCTCCACTTT
NA	TRBV27	TRBJ2-7	NA	CASSFYGREQYF	TGTGCCAGCAGTTTTTATGGGCGCGAGCAGTACTTC
TRBD1	TRBV5-8	TRBJ1-2	NA	CASSYRGVNYGYTF	TGTGCCAGCAGCTACAGGGGCGTTAACTATGGCTACACCTTC
NA	TRBV5-4	TRBJ1-2	NA	CASRFDLPGKTYGYTF	TGTGCCAGCAGGTTTGACCTACCAGGAAAGACCTATGGCTACACCTTC
NA	TRBV8-2	TRBJ2-6	NA	CGSKEITQSRANVLTF	TGTGGCAGCAAGGAGATAACACAAAGTCGGGCCAACGTCCTGACTTTC
NA	TRBV6-5	TRBJ2-4	NA	CASSYSSGVQYF	TGTGCCAGCAGTTACTCTAGCGGAGTTCAGTACTTC
NA	TRBV7-8	TRBJ2-6	NA	CASSTSCYPQSRANVLTF	TGTGCCAGCAGCACCAGTTGTTACCCACAAAGTCGGGCCAACGTCCTGACTTTC
NA	TRBV7-8	TRBJ2-6	NA	CASSASCYPQSRANVLTF	TGTGCCAGCAGCGCCAGTTGTTACCCACAAAGTCGGGCCAACGTCCTGACTTTC
TRBD1	TRBV4-3	TRBJ2-7	NA	CASSQGTGNYEQYF	TGCGCCAGCAGCCAAGGGACAGGGAACTACGAGCAGTACTTC